Presented here are 20 T cell receptor beta chains from one specimen sequenced in a study of cytomegalovirus exposure and HLA in healthy donors. The primer mix had 60 Vbeta and 13 Jbeta primers. Some clones are missing from TCRdb's copy, which holds only in-frame ones; the method was immunoSEQ multiplex PCR. The data contain 200,000 to 250,000 clones, 65% to 80% of them singletons. Sequenced sample: PBMCs. The source of these receptors is a middle-aged man in good health and CMV-seronegative.

The V gene is TRBV19, the J gene TRBJ1-2; D remains unclear. The CDR3 has 14 residues. V was clipped by 4 bases and J by 10 bases, with 19 bases between them. Germline values: CDR1 LNHDA, CDR2 SQIVND (reference sequence). The CDR3 DNA reads as TGTGCCAGTAGTACCGACTGGGCTCCGGGAGACTACACCTTC. Translating gives CASSTDWAPGDYTF.

The chain combines TRBV27 with TRBJ1-1; 7 bases align to TRBD1. This CDR3 is 14 amino acids long. J was trimmed by 5 bases and V by 6 bases; bases with no gene match: 9. Germline V gene lookup returns CDR1 MNHEY and CDR2 SMNVEV (reference sequence). The CDR3 region is CASSTQGVGTEAFF. The CDR3 DNA sequence: TGTGCCAGCAGCACCCAGGGGGTAGGAACTGAAGCTTTCTTT.

The CDR3 nucleotides read TGTGCCAGCCGAGAGGCGGGGGGAACTAATGAAAAACTGTTTTTT. Translating it yields CASREAGGTNEKLFF. The chain combines TRBV5-4 with TRBJ1-4; a possible D gene is TRBD1 (5 bases). V lost 7 bases and J lost 1, with 14 bases in between. Germline CDR1 and CDR2: SGHNT and YYREEE (reference sequence). The CDR3 extends over 15 amino acids.

The CDR3 bases are TGTGCCAGCATTTGGGGACAGACAGAACAGGTCTCGAAGCTGTTTTTT. This encodes CASIWGQTEQVSKLFF. The genes are TRBV2 and TRBJ2-2; 7 nucleotides line up with TRBD1. CDR3 size: 16 residues. Germline values: CDR1 SNHLY, CDR2 FYNNEI. V shed 7 bases and J 12 bases; nucleotides not matched to a gene: 20.

CDR3 amino acids: CASTLAGVSYEQYF. The CDR3 region has the DNA TGTGCCAGCACGCTAGCGGGAGTGTCCTACGAGCAGTACTTC. The gene calls are TRBV28 and TRBJ2-7, with 10 bases identical to TRBD2. Germline V gene data show CDR1 as MDHEN and CDR2 as SYDVKM. The CDR3 contains 14 residues. The ends lost 7 bases at V and 1 base at J; junction bases unmatched: 4.

The genes are TRBV28 and TRBJ1-1, with 8 nucleotides matching TRBD1. The CDR3 covers 13 residues. The trim removed 6 bases at V and 10 bases at J, leaving 10 bases unmatched. Germline V gives CDR1 MDHEN, CDR2 SYDVKM. The CDR3, as DNA: TGTGCCAGCAGCACCTTCGACAGGGGAGCAGCTTTCTTT. Amino acids: CASSTFDRGAAFF.

The V call is TRBV9, the J call TRBJ1-2, with TRBD1 matching 9 bases. Looked up from germline, CDR1 is SGDLS and CDR2 is YYNGEE. The CDR3 has 15 amino acids. J was trimmed by 4 bases and V by 3 bases; bases with no gene match: 7. The CDR3 nucleotides read TGTGCCAGCAGCGCGGGGACAGGGAGGACCTATGGCTACACCTTC. The encoded protein is CASSAGTGRTYGYTF.

V usage is TRBV6-1 and J usage is TRBJ1-5, with 10 positions matching TRBD1. CDR1 is MNHNS, CDR2 SASEGT, per germline. CDR3 length: 15 residues. The J segment lost 7 bases and the V segment lost 6 bases, leaving 9 bases of the junction unmatched. The CDR3 sequence is CASRPRGQGDQPQHF. The CDR3 DNA follows: TGTGCCAGCAGACCCCGAGGACAGGGGGACCAGCCCCAGCATTTT.

The chain combines TRBV4-1 with TRBJ2-7; D is unresolved. V was clipped by 1 base and J by 0 bases, with 16 bases between them. Germline V CDR1 and CDR2: MGHRA, YSYEKL. The CDR3 extends over 17 amino acids. CDR3 bases: TGCGCCAGCAGCCAAGGTCACCCCCTAGAGAGCTCCTACGAGCAGTACTTC. This gives the protein CASSQGHPLESSYEQYF.

The table lists this clone with a count of one. This chain links TRBV27 with TRBJ1-4, with D maybe TRBD1 (5 bases). This CDR3 spans 13 amino acids. V lost 2 bases and J lost 10, with 11 bases in between. CDR1 MNHEY and CDR2 SMNVEV come from the germline V gene (reference sequence). The CDR3 reads CASSLGQKGKLFF. In nucleotides, the CDR3 is TGTGCCAGCAGTTTAGGACAAAAGGGAAAACTGTTTTTT.

The J gene is TRBJ1-2, the V gene TRBV6-5; D is uncertain. Germline CDR1 is MNHEY and CDR2 is SVGAGI. This CDR3 has 14 amino acids. The V gene lost 6 bases and the J gene lost 3 bases, with 14 bases spanning the gap. The CDR3 nucleotides read TGTGCCAGCAGAGGATACGGGGTCGACTATGGCTACACCTTC. Amino acids: CASRGYGVDYGYTF.

J is TRBJ1-4 and V is TRBV4-3, with 11 positions matching TRBD1. Germline values: CDR1 LGHNA, CDR2 YSLEER. The CDR3 runs 15 residues. V shed 1 base and J 5 bases; nucleotides not matched to a gene: 0. The CDR3 is CASSQGDRGNEKLFF. In DNA, the CDR3 is TGCGCCAGCAGCCAAGGGGACAGGGGGAATGAAAAACTGTTTTTT.

This clone has a single count. This chain connects TRBV18 to TRBJ2-7; 11 bases match TRBD2. The CDR3 extends over 17 amino acids. Germline CDR1 reads KGHSH; CDR2 reads LQKENI. The trim removed 3 bases at V and 0 bases at J, leaving 7 bases unmatched. CDR3 protein: CASSPRTSGPLSYEQYF. The DNA for the CDR3 is TGTGCCAGCTCACCTCGGACTAGCGGGCCTCTCTCCTACGAGCAGTACTTC.

CDR3 DNA sequence: TGTGCCAGCAGTCGTACAGGGGGCACTCAGCCCCAGCATTTT. It codes for CASSRTGGTQPQHF. This rearrangement joins TRBV28 to TRBJ1-5, with 9 bases that match TRBD1. The CDR3 has 14 amino acids. The V gene's germline CDR1 is MDHEN and CDR2 SYDVKM. The trim removed 5 bases at V and 6 bases at J, leaving 5 bases unmatched.

Only one count was recorded for this clone. The rearrangement links TRBV7-2 to TRBJ2-5; 7 nucleotides line up with TRBD1. After removal of 4 bases from V and 5 bases from J, the junction contained 10 bases not matched to a gene. This CDR3 spans 15 amino acids. Germline CDR1 is SGHTA and CDR2 is FQGNSA. In DNA form, the CDR3 reads TGTGCCAGCAGCTATCAGAGGGGGCCCGGGGAGACCCAGTACTTC. Amino acids: CASSYQRGPGETQYF.

This clone was detected only once. Here the CDR3 reads CASRPGQGRDEQFF. In DNA form, the CDR3 reads TGTGCCAGCAGACCGGGACAGGGGAGAGATGAGCAGTTCTTC. This chain connects TRBV2 to TRBJ2-1, with 10 bases fitting TRBD1. V lost 6 bases, J lost 8 bases, and 7 bases stayed unmatched. The germline gives CDR1 SNHLY, CDR2 FYNNEI. The CDR3 runs to 14 residues.

The chain joins TRBV28 to TRBJ2-7; 8 nucleotides align to TRBD1. Trimming at V came to 5 bases and at J to 5 bases, leaving 8 bases not matched to a gene. The length of the CDR3 is 14 residues. Germline V gives CDR1 MDHEN, CDR2 SYDVKM. CDR3 nucleotide sequence: TGTGCCAGCAGTCTTCAGGGGGCGTTCGACGAGCAGTACTTC. It codes for CASSLQGAFDEQYF. Looking up the rest from reference TRBV28 and TRBJ2-7 gives the full variable domain: DVKVTQSSRYLVKRTGEKVFLECVQDMDHENMFWYRQDPGLGLRLIYFSYDVKMKEKGDIPEGYSVSREKKERFSLILESASTNQTSMYLCASSLQGAFDEQYFGPGTRLTVT.

The J gene is TRBJ1-1, the V gene TRBV9, with D perhaps TRBD1 (5 bases). This CDR3 contains 14 residues. Germline assignment: CDR1 SGDLS and CDR2 YYNGEE. Trimming removed 4 bases from V and 4 bases from J, with 14 bases in between. The CDR3 DNA reads as TGTGCCAGCAGCTCCACCCAGGGAGGCACTGAAGCTTTCTTT. As protein: CASSSTQGGTEAFF.

V gene TRBV11-3 combines with J gene TRBJ1-2; the D gene is possibly TRBD1 (6 bases). Trimming pared 3 bases from V and 4 bases from J, leaving 15 bases between. CDR3 length equals 15 residues. Germline lookup yields CDR1 SGHNT and CDR2 YENEEA. DNA of the CDR3: TGTGCCAGCAGCTTTTACAGGGTTTCGGTCTATGGCTACACCTTC. It encodes CASSFYRVSVYGYTF.

The J gene is TRBJ1-1, the V gene TRBV5-1; the D gene is possibly TRBD1 (6 bases). The CDR3 runs 14 residues. V lost 0 bases and J 10 bases, leaving 16 bases between the germline ends. The germline CDR1 and CDR2 sequences are SGHRS and YFSETQ. Here the CDR3 DNA reads TGCGCCAGCAGCTTGGCCACAGGGTCAACAGGAGCTTTCTTT. It encodes CASSLATGSTGAFF.